The rows below give T cell receptor beta chains drawn from one sample of a study of regulatory T cells in long-lasting Graves disease. One entry per CDR3 protein results from TCRdb running MiXCR on the multiplex PCR reads. This sample has 350,000 to 550,000 distinct CDR3 sequences, with about 17% found just once. These data also featured in a second study, about T cells in Graves' hyperthyroidism and ophthalmopathy.

The sample here was peripheral blood mononuclear cells (PBMCs), taken at new diagnosis, from a patient treated with antithyroid drugs. Receptors were obtained from a woman aged 18-29 years with Graves disease. Both conserved end residues are trimmed from each CDR3.

>15|TRBJ2-7|TRBV7-2
ASSRGYRGRTAYEQY
>13|TRBJ2-1|TRBV14
ASRGTTGTSFEQF
>13|TRBJ1-1|TRBV11-2
ASSLYRGLSTEAF
>13|TRBJ1-1|TRBV27
ASSTLAVGITEAF
>12|TRBJ2-1|TRBV20-1
SASSGRVYNEQF
>11|TRBJ1-1|TRBV2
ASSETENTEAF
>11|TRBJ2-7|TRBV11-3
ASSLPDFYEQY
>11|TRBJ1-1|TRBV9
ASSVEGYTEAF
>13|TRBJ2-7|TRBV20-1
SAHVTWGTVHEQY
>13|TRBJ1-2|TRBV6-1
ASSEYTTGPYGYT
>12|TRBJ2-5|TRBV28
ASSPPGDQETQY
>9|TRBJ2-7|TRBV20-1
SAGTDYEQY
>13|TRBJ2-1|TRBV7-9
ASSGWTSGHNEQF
>13|-|TRBV10-3
AISLTLAEGETQY
>11|TRBJ1-5|TRBV6-5
ASSYSVNQPQH
>14|TRBJ2-5|TRBV28
ASSFGRGSYQETQY
>13|TRBJ2-1|TRBV30
AWSKGLTDYNEQF
>11|TRBJ1-1|TRBV6-5
ASSYEIGGMAF
>11|TRBJ2-1|TRBV28
ASSLPREIEQF
>13|TRBJ2-3|TRBV28
ASSTRSGATDTQY
>12|TRBJ2-7|TRBV30
AWDGGTGFREQY
>13|TRBJ1-1|TRBV7-2
ASSFRAGRSTEAF
>12|TRBJ2-5|TRBV20-1
SAPNWEGQVTQY
>13|TRBJ2-1|TRBV7-2
ASSLALAGKDEQF
>14|TRBJ2-1|TRBV4-2
ASSRETSGRNNEQF
>10|TRBJ1-2|TRBV24-1
ATWPTRAGYT
>14|TRBJ1-2|TRBV4-3
ASSQDRRGEQLGYT
>12|TRBJ2-1|TRBV24-1
ATSDPEAFGEQF
>11|-|TRBV6-1
ASMDRIQETQY